The clone carrying this T cell receptor (beta chain) was recorded at least ten times. Its antigen remains unidentified. This CDR3 has 15 residues. MiXCR, run by TCRdb on the PCR reads, gives a single entry per CDR3 protein. The sample shows 600,000 to 650,000 distinct CDR3 sequences, less than 20% of them seen only once. This entry is derived from a study of molecular identifiers for immune sequencing clone quantification. Study findings and constraints: Clones carrying above 20 RNA copies accounted for over 97% of effector molecules, under 1% in naive cells.

The sequenced material came from naive CD8+ T cells from blood, with Jurkat cell RNA spiked in. The subset here: FACS-sorted CD8+CD4-CCR7+CD45RA+ naive T cells. This TCR came from a human donor in good health. Some libraries in this study had Jurkat cell RNA spiked in. The chain employs TRBV21-1 and TRBJ2-6. TRBV21-1 is assigned pseudogene status. Here the CDR3 DNA reads TGTGCCAGCAGCAAAGACCATTCTGGGGCCAACGTCCTGACTTTC. Encoded protein: CASSKDHSGANVLTF.